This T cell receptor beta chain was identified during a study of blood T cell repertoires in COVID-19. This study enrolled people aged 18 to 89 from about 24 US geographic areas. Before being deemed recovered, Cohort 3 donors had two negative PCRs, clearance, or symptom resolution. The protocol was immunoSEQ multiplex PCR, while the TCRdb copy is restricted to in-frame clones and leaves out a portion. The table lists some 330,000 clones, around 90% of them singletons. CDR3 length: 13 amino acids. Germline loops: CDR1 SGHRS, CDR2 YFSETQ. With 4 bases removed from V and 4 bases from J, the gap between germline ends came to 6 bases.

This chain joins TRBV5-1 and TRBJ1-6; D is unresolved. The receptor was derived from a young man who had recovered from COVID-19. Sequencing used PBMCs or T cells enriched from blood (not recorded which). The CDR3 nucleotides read TGCGCCAGCAGCCTCAGGTATAATTCACCCCTCCACTTT. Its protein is CASSLRYNSPLHF.